The clone carrying this T cell receptor (beta chain) has only a few counts. Germline and genes: mouse. The observed sequence ends 4 residues before the CDR3 terminus, with the missing tail filled in from the germline J gene. The CDR3 runs to 15 residues. V trimming: 1 base; J trimming: 1 base; junction bases outside the gene matches: 4. Germline CDR1 reads FNHDT; CDR2 reads SITEND (reference sequence). These data originate in a study of CD8+ T cells in alopecia areata. Cell sorting was performed on pooled cutaneous lymph node cells with CD4, CD8alpha, NKG2D, NKG2ACE and other markers. Sequencing templates came from extracted RNA that was reverse transcribed into cDNA. Sequenced by immunoSEQ multiplex PCR; TCRdb stores in-frame clones only, minus some. The sample lists around 300,000 clones, none appearing once, the ten largest making up more than 0.95%.

The sequenced sample was CD4+ T cells sorted from a lymph node. The chain carries TRBV19 and TRBJ1-2; 7 nucleotides line up with TRBD1. The source of this sequence is a C3H/HeJ mouse with alopecia areata. The MHC haplotype of this mouse line is H2-k. The covered CDR3 bases are TGTGCCAGCAGTATAAGGGGACAGAAAAACTCC. Its translation is CASSIRGQKNS. The complete CDR3 protein is CASSIRGQKNSDYTF. The full variable domain, rest sourced from reference TRBV19 and TRBJ1-2, is GGIITQTPKFLIGQEGQKLTLKCQQNFNHDTMYWYRQDSGKGLRLIYYSITENDLQKGDLSEGYDASREKKSSFSLTVTSAQKNEMAVFLCASSIRGQKNSDYTFGSGTRLLVI.